These T cell receptor beta chains were read from a single sample in a study of resident and recirculating memory T cells in vitiligo. This table comes from immunoSEQ multiplex PCR, and its TCRdb copy is limited to in-frame clones, with some not included. The sample has approximately 69,000 clones, 90% to 95% seen once; the top ten hold 4.9%. Sample: blood. The receptors originated from a male donor with vitiligo. Each CDR3 is given with its conserved first and last residue. The D gene is left open where the match is weak. Clone size is shown for a subset of rows, as once, few, many or a class of expanded clone.

j_call | d_call | v_call | clone_size | cdr3_nt | cdr3_aa
TRBJ2-7 | NA | TRBV28 | NA | TGTGCCAGCAGTTTAGGACGGGACTACGAGCAGTACTTC | CASSLGRDYEQYF
TRBJ2-7 | NA | TRBV7-2 | few | TGTGCCAGCAGCTTAGTATCGGGCTCCTACGAGCAGTACTTC | CASSLVSGSYEQYF
TRBJ2-7 | TRBD2 | TRBV4-2 | NA | TGTGCCAGCAGCCCAGGGAGGGAGCGGGGGGGCCTCTACGAGCAGTACTTC | CASSPGRERGGLYEQYF
TRBJ2-2 | NA | TRBV12-5 | NA | TGTGCTAGTGGTTTTTTTCAGGACAGATACACCGGGGAGCTGTTTTTT | CASGFFQDRYTGELFF
TRBJ2-5 | TRBD1 | TRBV4-1 | NA | TGCGCCAGCAGCCAAGGGGACAGGGGGATTAAAGAGACCCAGTACTTC | CASSQGDRGIKETQYF
TRBJ2-7 | NA | TRBV4-2 | NA | TGTGCCAGCAGCCAAACGACAGGCTCCTACGAGCAGTACTTC | CASSQTTGSYEQYF
TRBJ2-1 | NA | TRBV7-3 | NA | TGTGCCAGCAGCCCATCCCTCGGAGTGGTAAACAATGAGCAGTTCTTC | CASSPSLGVVNNEQFF
TRBJ2-3 | NA | TRBV5-1 | NA | TGCGCCAGCAGCCCCCAGGGGGGCCGTGAAGATACGCAGTATTTT | CASSPQGGREDTQYF
TRBJ2-7 | NA | TRBV19 | NA | TGTGCCAGTAGTGGCGGATCTACCTACGAGCAGTACTTC | CASSGGSTYEQYF
TRBJ2-7 | TRBD1 | TRBV5-4 | NA | TGTGCCAGCAGCCGGACAGGGGGCCACGAGCAGTACTTC | CASSRTGGHEQYF
TRBJ2-7 | TRBD2 | TRBV6-1 | NA | TGTGCCAGCAGTGAACTAGCGGGGGCCTCCTACGAGCAGTACTTC | CASSELAGASYEQYF
TRBJ1-1 | NA | TRBV2 | NA | TGTGCCAGATTGATGCCACAGGGTGAAGCTTTCTTT | CARLMPQGEAFF
TRBJ2-4 | TRBD2 | TRBV19 | NA | TGTGCCAGCGCCCCAAGCGGGGTGAACAAAAACATTCAGTACTTC | CASAPSGVNKNIQYF
TRBJ2-6 | TRBD1 | TRBV30 | NA | TGTGCCTGGAGTGGGGACAGTTACGGGGCCAACGTCCTGACTTTC | CAWSGDSYGANVLTF
TRBJ1-2 | TRBD1 | TRBV25-1 | NA | TGTGCCAGCAGTGAACCGGGACAGGGGGCTAGGGGGTATGGCTACACCTTC | CASSEPGQGARGYGYTF
TRBJ1-6 | TRBD1 | TRBV27 | NA | TGTGCCAGCAGTTTCGAGGGGGCTACCTATAATTCACCCCTCCACTTT | CASSFEGATYNSPLHF
TRBJ2-2 | TRBD1 | TRBV6-1 | once | TGTGCCAGCAGTATACAGGGGGATGCCGGGGAGCTGTTTTTT | CASSIQGDAGELFF
TRBJ1-1 | NA | TRBV5-4 | NA | TGTGCCAGCAGTTTTGCCGGGACAAGAAACACTGAAGCTTTCTTT | CASSFAGTRNTEAFF
TRBJ1-1 | NA | TRBV4-2 | many | TGTGCCAGCAGCCAAGCCTACGGAGGAAAGGAGTTGGCTGAAGCTTTCTTT | CASSQAYGGKELAEAFF
TRBJ2-3 | TRBD2 | TRBV30 | NA | TGTGCCTGGAGTGTATTGCGGACTAGCGGGGACACAGATACGCAGTATTTT | CAWSVLRTSGDTDTQYF
TRBJ2-5 | NA | TRBV5-8 | NA | TGTGCCAGCAGCCTTGGACAGCAAGAGACCCAGTACTTC | CASSLGQQETQYF
TRBJ1-3 | NA | TRBV4-3 | NA | TGCGCCAGCAGCCAAGATCGGACAAACTCTGGAAACACCATATATTTT | CASSQDRTNSGNTIYF
TRBJ1-3 | NA | TRBV18 | NA | TGTGCCAGCCAAACGGCCAGGGATGGTGGAAACACCATATATTTT | CASQTARDGGNTIYF
TRBJ2-1 | TRBD2 | TRBV19 | NA | TGTGCCAGTAGTGCCGGACTAGCGGTCAATGAGCAGTTCTTC | CASSAGLAVNEQFF
TRBJ2-1 | TRBD1 | TRBV7-3 | NA | TGTGCCAGCAGCTTTGACAGGGTCAGGATCGATGAGCAGTTCTTC | CASSFDRVRIDEQFF
TRBJ1-6 | NA | TRBV4-3 | NA | TGCGCCAGCAGCCAAGAGAGGGTGCGGTCACCCCTCCACTTT | CASSQERVRSPLHF
TRBJ1-2 | NA | TRBV6-5 | once | TGTGCCAGCAGTTACTCAGCAGGGTCAGCTAACTATGGCTACACCTTC | CASSYSAGSANYGYTF
TRBJ1-3 | NA | TRBV9 | NA | TGTGCCAGCAGCGCTGCGTTTAGCGCTGGAAACACCATATATTTT | CASSAAFSAGNTIYF
TRBJ2-7 | TRBD1 | TRBV29-1 | NA | TGCAGGGGAATGACAGGGGATTACTACGAGCAGTACTTC | CRGMTGDYYEQYF
TRBJ2-7 | NA | TRBV7-2 | NA | TGTGCCAGCAGCTTAGCCAACCAGGGCCCCAGCTCCTACGAGCAGTACTTC | CASSLANQGPSSYEQYF
TRBJ1-4 | NA | TRBV21-1 | NA | TGTGCCAGCAGCATACAGACAGGGGGGAATGAAAAACTGTTTTTT | CASSIQTGGNEKLFF
TRBJ2-5 | NA | TRBV5-1 | NA | TGCGCCAGCAGCTTGGGTCTAGCGCTCTACCAAGAGACCCAGTACTTC | CASSLGLALYQETQYF
TRBJ2-7 | TRBD2 | TRBV2 | once | TGTGCCAGCAGTGAGGGGGGGGTGTACGAGCAGTACTTC | CASSEGGVYEQYF
TRBJ1-1 | NA | TRBV11-3 | NA | TGTGCCAGCAGCCCGGGGTTTGGTCAGGTAATGAACACTGAAGCTTTCTTT | CASSPGFGQVMNTEAFF
TRBJ2-3 | NA | TRBV5-1 | NA | TGCGCCAGCAGCTTGGGGAGCCGTTGGACAGATACGCAGTATTTT | CASSLGSRWTDTQYF
TRBJ2-3 | NA | TRBV7-8 | NA | TGTGCCAGCAGCTTAAAACGGTACACAGATACGCAGTATTTT | CASSLKRYTDTQYF
TRBJ2-3 | TRBD2 | TRBV4-3 | NA | TGCGCCAGCAGCCAAGAGGAGGTAGCGGGGACCACAGATACGCAGTATTTT | CASSQEEVAGTTDTQYF
TRBJ1-1 | NA | TRBV6-1 | NA | TGTGCCAGCGACGAGGCGGGCAGTCGAAACACTGAAGCTTTCTTT | CASDEAGSRNTEAFF
TRBJ1-3 | TRBD1 | TRBV5-1 | NA | TGCGCCAGCGCGACAGGGGTAGGAGGAAACACCATATATTTT | CASATGVGGNTIYF
TRBJ1-4 | NA | TRBV18 | NA | TGTGCCAGCTCACCACCAGGAGGAAATGAAAAACTGTTTTTT | CASSPPGGNEKLFF
TRBJ1-1 | TRBD1 | TRBV19 | NA | TGTGCCAGTAGTATAGTATCGGGGACAGGGGTCAGGGAAGCTTTCTTT | CASSIVSGTGVREAFF
TRBJ1-2 | TRBD1 | TRBV28 | NA | TGTGCCAGCAGCCCCAGTCCGGGACAGGGCGGTGGCTACACCTTC | CASSPSPGQGGGYTF
TRBJ1-2 | TRBD1 | TRBV7-9 | NA | TGTGCCAGCAGCTCCACCGGGACAGGGTTGGATGGCTACACCTTC | CASSSTGTGLDGYTF
TRBJ2-1 | TRBD2 | TRBV19 | NA | TGTGCCAGTAAAAGCGGGGGGGCATCTGAGCAGTTCTTC | CASKSGGASEQFF